A selection of T cell receptor beta chains follows, all from one sample in a study of blood T cell repertoires in COVID-19. Clones were sequenced by immunoSEQ multiplex PCR, and TCRdb holds only the in-frame ones, with some missing. This sample has around 110,000 clones, with over 75% found just once. The sequenced material came from peripheral blood. These receptors were obtained from a human donor with active COVID-19. The donor label of this sample is uncertain. Each CDR3 is given with its conserved first and last residue. A D gene is named only where the DNA matches it firmly. Not all rows give a size; the values are once, few, many and, for expanded clones, a class.

d_gene,j_gene,abundance,v_gene,CDR3aa,CDR3nt
.,TRBJ1-2,.,TRBV7-2,CASSLNSRSGYTF,TGTGCCAGCAGCTTAAACTCCCGTAGCGGCTACACCTTC
.,TRBJ2-7,.,TRBV13,CASSLGPGYEQYF,TGTGCCAGCAGCTTAGGACCGGGCTACGAGCAGTACTTC
TRBD2,TRBJ2-1,.,TRBV7-3,CASSSPGTSYNEQFF,TGTGCCAGCAGCTCCCCAGGGACTAGCTACAATGAGCAGTTCTTC
TRBD1,TRBJ1-4,.,TRBV6-2/TRBV6-3,CASSLSQGAREKLFF,TGTGCCAGCAGCCTGTCACAGGGGGCGCGAGAAAAACTGTTTTTT
.,TRBJ1-2,.,TRBV7-8,CASSLGSGSIYGYTF,TGTGCCAGCAGCTTAGGTTCAGGGTCGATTTATGGCTACACCTTC
TRBD1,TRBJ2-3,.,TRBV28,CASSFPPRDRAIDTQYF,TGTGCCAGCAGTTTCCCCCCCCGGGACAGGGCAATCGATACGCAGTATTTT
.,TRBJ2-1,once,TRBV5-1,CASSLEPTGGRPSSYNEQFF,TGCGCCAGCAGCTTGGAACCGACAGGAGGCAGACCGAGCTCCTACAATGAGCAGTTCTTC
.,TRBJ1-5,.,TRBV6-5,CASSPDRYNQPQHF,TGTGCCAGCAGTCCCGACAGATACAATCAGCCCCAGCATTTT
.,TRBJ1-1,.,TRBV6-2/TRBV6-3,CASSYSVAGRGTEAFF,TGTGCCAGCAGTTACTCTGTGGCAGGTAGGGGCACTGAAGCTTTCTTT
.,TRBJ1-4,.,TRBV5-8,CASSLVPVGGNEKLFF,TGTGCCAGCAGCTTGGTCCCCGTTGGCGGGAATGAAAAACTGTTTTTT
TRBD1,TRBJ2-7,.,TRBV7-2,CASSLDQGAIYEQYF,TGTGCCAGCAGCTTAGATCAGGGGGCCATCTACGAGCAGTACTTC
.,TRBJ1-1,.,TRBV2,CASRAGLYTEAFF,TGTGCCAGCAGAGCGGGTCTCTACACTGAAGCTTTCTTT
.,TRBJ1-2,.,TRBV27,CASRPQGEYGYTF,TGTGCCAGCAGACCACAGGGAGAGTATGGCTACACCTTC
.,TRBJ2-7,.,TRBV30,CAWSVRLVLSDEQYF,TGTGCCTGGAGTGTAAGGCTAGTTTTGTCTGACGAGCAGTACTTC
TRBD2,TRBJ2-5,.,TRBV3-1/TRBV3-2,CASSQVSGGGQETQYF,TGTGCCAGCAGCCAAGTTAGCGGGGGGGGTCAAGAGACCCAGTACTTC
.,TRBJ2-5,.,TRBV5-4,CASSFPTVGRETQYF,TGTGCCAGCAGCTTCCCGACAGTGGGTCGGGAGACCCAGTACTTC
.,TRBJ2-3,.,TRBV28,CASSILTDTQYF,TGTGCCAGCAGTATACTGACAGATACGCAGTATTTT
TRBD1,TRBJ2-7,.,TRBV5-1,CASSLGNRGAAYEQYF,TGCGCCAGCAGCTTGGGGAACAGGGGGGCGGCCTACGAGCAGTACTTC
.,TRBJ2-1,.,TRBV4-1,CASSQEASRVANEQFF,TGCGCCAGCAGCCAAGAAGCTAGCCGGGTAGCGAATGAGCAGTTCTTC
.,TRBJ1-2,.,TRBV7-3,CASSLSPREPRSGYTF,TGTGCCAGCAGCTTATCCCCCCGGGAGCCTCGTTCTGGCTACACCTTC
TRBD2,TRBJ2-6,.,TRBV19,CASSRGGASGVGSGANVLTF,TGTGCCAGTAGTCGGGGCGGGGCTAGCGGGGTTGGGTCTGGGGCCAACGTCCTGACTTTC
TRBD1,TRBJ2-7,.,TRBV14,CASSQLSGTGLYEQYF,TGTGCCAGCAGCCAACTCTCCGGGACAGGACTCTACGAGCAGTACTTC
.,TRBJ2-1,once,TRBV18,CASSPPKRVHDSDNEQFF,TGTGCCAGCTCACCACCGAAAAGGGTCCATGATAGCGACAATGAGCAGTTCTTC
.,TRBJ1-1,.,TRBV6-8,CASIRRGREAFF,TGTGCCAGCATACGAAGGGGCCGGGAAGCTTTCTTT
.,TRBJ2-5,.,TRBV3-1/TRBV3-2,CASSQGGGIQETQYF,TGTGCCAGCAGCCAAGGAGGCGGAATCCAAGAGACCCAGTACTTC
TRBD2,TRBJ2-7,.,TRBV6-6,CASSYDGLAGSYEQYF,TGTGCCAGCAGTTACGATGGCCTAGCGGGCTCCTACGAGCAGTACTTC
.,TRBJ2-1,.,TRBV10-2,CASSEIVSSTTYNEQFF,TGCGCCAGCAGTGAAATCGTTAGCTCTACCACCTACAATGAGCAGTTCTTC
.,TRBJ2-1,once,TRBV20-1,CSASSLAEREQFF,TGCAGTGCTAGTAGTCTTGCTGAGAGAGAGCAGTTCTTC